The 16 T cell receptor beta chains below come from one sample, sequenced in a study of graft-versus-host responses after intestinal transplantation. Their recognized antigens are unknown. Sequencing used immunoSEQ multiplex PCR; TCRdb keeps in-frame clones, though not all of them. The sample lists 150,000 or so clones, 85% to 95% occurring once. The sample consisted of unstimulated CD4+ T cells sorted from spleen or lymph node cells, taken before intestinal transplant. The origin of the receptors is a human donor who received an intestinal transplant.

The V call is TRBV28, the J call TRBJ1-3; the match to TRBD1 covers 8 bases. This CDR3 is built from 14 residues. The V gene end was trimmed by 5 bases and the J gene end by 2 bases; junction bases not matched to a gene: 2. The germline gives CDR1 MDHEN, CDR2 SYDVKM. CDR3 DNA: TGTGCCAGCAGTCTGACAGGGGCTGGAAACACCATATATTTT. It is translated as CASSLTGAGNTIYF.

V and J are TRBV19 and TRBJ2-1; TRBD2 is a possible D gene (5 bases). This CDR3 region has 15 residues. Trimming left V 5 bases short and J 0 bases short, with 11 bases between. Germline V gene data show CDR1 as LNHDA and CDR2 as SQIVND (reference sequence). The DNA of the CDR3 is TGTGCCAGTAGTCCCGAGGGTGGCTCCTACAATGAGCAGTTCTTC. As protein: CASSPEGGSYNEQFF.

The rearrangement joins TRBV28 to TRBJ2-7, with a tentative D call TRBD2 (6 bases). The CDR3 covers 11 residues. With 4 bases removed from V and 13 bases from J, the gap between germline ends came to 14 bases. Germline values: CDR1 MDHEN, CDR2 SYDVKM. Here the CDR3 reads CASSSAGRLYF. In nucleotides, the CDR3 is TGTGCCAGCAGTTCGGCCGGGAGACTCTACTTC.

The V call is TRBV2, the J call TRBJ2-5; TRBD2 is a possible D gene (6 bases). V was clipped by 7 bases and J by 4 bases, with 16 bases between them. Germline assignment: CDR1 SNHLY and CDR2 FYNNEI. This CDR3 region has 14 residues. In nucleotides, the CDR3 is TGTGCCAGCAATTCGGGACTCCTGGGAGAGACCCAGTACTTC. Translation: CASNSGLLGETQYF.

This clone was observed a single time. The rearrangement uses TRBV5-1 and TRBJ2-1; D is perhaps TRBD1 (6 bases). V was cut by 1 base and J by 10 bases, with 30 bases left in between. Per the germline V gene, CDR1 is SGHRS and CDR2 is YFSETQ. The length of the CDR3 is 19 residues. The CDR3 bases are TGCGCCAGCAGCTTGTCAGGCGGCCCCCTGGGGACAACATACCAAGAGCAGTTCTTC. It translates to CASSLSGGPLGTTYQEQFF.

Only a few counts were recorded for this clone. Other DNA sequences in this sample translate to the same CDR3. The V call is TRBV5-1, the J call TRBJ1-3; possibly TRBD1 for D (6 bases). The germline gives CDR1 SGHRS, CDR2 YFSETQ. The V and J ends lost 0 bases and 4 bases respectively, with 8 bases between them. CDR3 length equals 14 residues. DNA for the CDR3: TGCGCCAGCAGCTTGGGGCAGGGGGGAAACACCATATATTTT. This encodes CASSLGQGGNTIYF.

The chain has TRBV11-2 and TRBJ1-1; D gene uncertain. CDR1 and CDR2 from the germline V gene are SGHAT and FQNNGV. There are 13 residues in the CDR3. The V end was cut by 1 base, the J end by 3 bases, with 6 bases between. The CDR3 is CASSLAGDTEAFF. The CDR3 DNA sequence: TGTGCCAGCAGCTTAGCTGGGGACACTGAAGCTTTCTTT.

The table lists this clone with a count of one. The chain links TRBV5-8 to TRBJ2-1; weak D call: TRBD2 (7 bases). The germline gives CDR1 SGHTS, CDR2 YDEGEE. This CDR3 contains 16 residues. Trimming shortened V by 2 bases and J by 1 base, and 13 bases separated the two germline ends. DNA of the CDR3: TGTGCCAGCAGCTTCCGGGGGGCCGGATCCTACAATGAGCAGTTCTTC. This encodes CASSFRGAGSYNEQFF.

The chain carries TRBV10-2 and TRBJ2-1, with TRBD2 identical over 13 bases. Germline-derived CDR1 and CDR2 are WSHSY and SAAADI. J gave up 14 bases and V 6 bases, and 16 bases lay outside the gene matches. The CDR3 is 16 amino acids. The CDR3 coding sequence is TGCGCCAGCAGCAAGGGACTAGCGGGAAGTACAATGAGGGAGTTCTTC. Protein: CASSKGLAGSTMREFF.

Note on this clone: At one boundary the junction diverges from the germline segment, which might be a read error. The V call is TRBV7-7, the J call TRBJ2-2; perhaps TRBD1 as D (6 bases). This CDR3 is 16 amino acids long. The germline V gene encodes CDR1 SSHAT and CDR2 FNYEAQ (reference sequence). CDR3 coding DNA: TGTGCTAGCAGCCAAAGCAGGGGCAGCGACACCGGGGAGCTGTTTTTT. Protein sequence: CASSQSRGSDTGELFF.

The rearrangement links TRBV7-9 to TRBJ2-7, with 10 bases aligning to TRBD1. This CDR3 spans 16 amino acids. Germline V gene lookup returns CDR1 SEHNR and CDR2 FQNEAQ (reference sequence). V shed 4 bases, J shed 3 bases, and the junction held 9 bases outside the gene matches. The CDR3 sequence: CASSSIDRDRGYEQYF. The CDR3 DNA sequence: TGTGCCAGCAGCTCAATAGACCGGGACAGGGGCTACGAGCAGTACTTC. Looking up the rest from reference TRBV7-9 and TRBJ2-7 gives the full variable domain: DTGVSQNPRHKITKRGQNVTFRCDPISEHNRLYWYRQTLGQGPEFLTYFQNEAQLEKSRLLSDRFSAERPKGSFSTLEIQRTEQGDSAMYLCASSSIDRDRGYEQYFGPGTRLTVT.

The V gene is TRBV7-3, the J gene TRBJ1-1; D perhaps matches TRBD1 (6 bases). Trimming removed 5 bases at V and 4 bases at J, with 17 bases between. Looked up from germline, CDR1 is SGHTA and CDR2 is FQGTGA. CDR3 length: 15 residues. The CDR3 protein is CASSLRGGEITEAFF. The CDR3 DNA reads as TGTGCCAGCAGCCTTCGGGGGGGCGAGATCACTGAAGCTTTCTTT.

On this clone: Sequence at one end of the junction differs from germline and may be a read error. The chain employs TRBV7-2 and TRBJ2-7; D is perhaps TRBD1 (5 bases). Germline loops: CDR1 SGHTA, CDR2 FQGNSA. The CDR3 runs to 14 residues. CDR3 DNA: TGTGCCAGCACCTTAAGGGGTAGATCCTACGAGCAGTACTTC. Translating gives CASTLRGRSYEQYF.

The chain uses TRBV19 and TRBJ1-1, with a tentative D call TRBD1 (5 bases). Trimming stripped 6 bases from V and 6 bases from J, with 26 bases between. Germline loops: CDR1 LNHDA, CDR2 SQIVND (reference sequence). This CDR3 region has 17 residues. This chain's CDR3 is CASSIFSIGGHGAEAFF. The CDR3 DNA reads TGTGCCAGTAGCATCTTTTCTATTGGCGGACATGGGGCTGAAGCTTTCTTT.

The chain has TRBV29-1 and TRBJ2-7; no clear D gene. V was clipped by 6 bases and J by 0 bases, with 15 bases between them. CDR3 length: 14 residues. Looked up from germline, CDR1 is SQVTM and CDR2 is ANQGSEA. The CDR3 nucleotides are TGCAGCGTCCTCGACGCAGTTCGCTCCTACGAGCAGTACTTC. It yields the protein CSVLDAVRSYEQYF.

The chain uses TRBV28 and TRBJ1-1, with D perhaps TRBD1 (6 bases). The V end lost 6 bases, the J end lost 8 bases, and 10 bases lay between the germline ends. Looked up from germline, CDR1 is MDHEN and CDR2 is SYDVKM. CDR3 length: 11 amino acids. The CDR3 DNA reads as TGTGCCAGCAGAGCTACAGGGGAAGCTTTCTTT. Translated: CASRATGEAFF.